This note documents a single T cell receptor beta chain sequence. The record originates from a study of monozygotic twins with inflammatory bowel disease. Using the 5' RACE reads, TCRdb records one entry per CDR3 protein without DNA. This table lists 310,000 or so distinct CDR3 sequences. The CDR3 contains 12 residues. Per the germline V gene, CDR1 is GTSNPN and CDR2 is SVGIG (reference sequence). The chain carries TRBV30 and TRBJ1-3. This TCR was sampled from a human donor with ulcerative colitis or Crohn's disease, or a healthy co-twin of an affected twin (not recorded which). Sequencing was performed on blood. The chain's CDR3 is CAWSELGNTIYF.